This T cell receptor beta chain appears in the sequencing data of a study of T cell responses to AZD1222 COVID-19 vaccine (dated by TCRdb to about 2021). Looking at the study overall: AZD1222 recipients whose second dose came at about 4 weeks and those whose second dose came at about 12 weeks were combined into one group, since spike-specific TCR depth and breadth did not differ between the two schedules. TCR sequencing was performed for 230 to 250 trial participants, of whom roughly 200 were given two doses of AZD1222 and approximately 25 were given two doses of MenACWY control vaccine. Trial participants were enrolled into age subgroups of 18-55, 56-69 and 70-plus years, which contained around 140, 26 and 57 TCR-sequenced participants, respectively.

Its CDR3 holds 13 amino acids, cysteine through phenylalanine. CDR3 DNA is the only sequence kept; it has 39 bases, read in frame from the first base. Reading the germline V gene (reference sequence) gives CDR1 LGHDT and CDR2 YNNKEL. Relative to germline, V is missing 6 bases and J is missing 8 bases, with 4 bases of the junction outside any gene match. The time point label on this specimen signifies: baseline before first vaccination. Samples from vaccinated people were obtained from the UK trials COV001 and COV002, which included a single-blind randomized controlled phase 2/3 trial of AZD1222 (ChAdOx1 nCoV-19) in healthy adults. Trial participant PBMC samples were collected at day 0 and day 28 after the second dose for TCRbeta chain sequencing. The study at large found these results: Because no day 14 peak-response samples were available, the repertoires could be characterized only after the peak T cell response. Vaccine-associated CD4 TCRs spanned the whole spike protein, with dominant responses in regions 160-218 and 743-854. Nearly half of unique spike-specific TCRs reportedly recognized epitopes outside regions mutated in the B.1.351 and B.1.1.7 variants. Conclusions about previously exposed vaccinees are limited because only five to seven AZD1222 recipients were SARS-CoV-2 seropositive at baseline. Most participants were white British and females outnumbered males, and the authors suggested that clonal diversity may have been underestimated. After two AZD1222 doses, spike-specific TCR breadth and depth were significantly higher than at day 0 and than in MenACWY recipients. The 56-69-year group was small, and its depth increase did not reach significance, likely because of low power.

This clone was observed a single time. Which antigen it targets is not known. No base quality information exists; no much larger clone differs at one position. The CDR3 regions of human TCRbeta chains were analyzed by immunosequencing. In the original analysis: TCRs in the repertoires were matched against a reference library of SARS-CoV-2-specific TCRs that had been generated with the MIRA antigen-specificity platform. Breadth was defined as the fraction of unique TCRs that were SARS-CoV-2-associated, and depth was defined as the fraction of total T cells that were SARS-CoV-2-associated. Using the MIRA data, each spike-specific TCR was assigned both to the spike region to which the TCR was reactive and to a CD4 or CD8 class. Log10-transformed breadth and depth values were compared by one-way ANOVA with Sidak's multiple comparisons tests. The clones in this table, taken by TCRdb from immuneACCESS, are in-frame only. Not every clone is retained; where verified, under half of the shortfall comes from an unresolved V gene, and the cause of the rest is unknown. V, J and clone size were drawn from that table, and D and trimming were deduced from the DNA. Within this sample are tens of thousands of clones, with 80% to 85% of them counted one time only. The top ten clones comprise about 3.1% of the sample.

This material consisted of peripheral blood, taken on day 0 of AZD1222 vaccination. This receptor chain uses TRBV3-1 (or the pseudogene TRBV3-2) and TRBJ1-6, and TRBD1 aligns with 7 junction nucleotides. The origin of this receptor is an adult in good health. The CDR3 has the sequence CASRPGQHSPLHF. The DNA sequence reads TGTGCCAGCAGGCCGGGACAGCATTCACCCCTCCACTTT.